One T cell receptor (beta chain) is described in this entry. These data originate in a study of blood T cell repertoires in COVID-19. Study information: Sample material is recorded as cDNA or gDNA derived from T cells, B-cell-depleted T cells, or PBMCs.

CDR3 length: 14 amino acids. Looked up from germline, CDR1 is LNHDA and CDR2 is SQIVND (reference sequence). V shed 10 bases and J 0 bases; nucleotides not matched to a gene: 7. Assay: immunoSEQ multiplex PCR; the TCRdb copy retains only in-frame clones and omits some. The sample consists of over 200,000 clones, 70% to 90% of them appearing once. Everyone who took part was roughly 18 to 89 years old, and they came from about 23 US areas. The rearrangement links TRBV19 to TRBJ2-3, with TRBD2 matching 7 bases. The TCR comes from a man in his thirties or forties who had recovered from COVID-19. Input material: PBMCs or T cells enriched from blood (not recorded which). Written as DNA, the CDR3 is TGTGCCATCTCGAGCGGGGATAGCACAGATACGCAGTATTTT. Residues: CAISSGDSTDTQYF.